Following are 25 T cell receptor beta chains from one sample sequenced in a study of T cell changes during pregnancy in multiple sclerosis. The protocol was immunoSEQ multiplex PCR, while the TCRdb copy is restricted to in-frame clones and leaves out a portion. Here the sample spans 34,000 or so clones, just over 90% being singletons. The sequenced sample was peripheral blood, obtained in the second trimester of pregnancy. The source is a female donor in good health, enrolled as a control in a pregnancy study.

This chain links TRBV13 with TRBJ1-6, with D possibly TRBD1 on 5 matching bases. In germline, CDR1 is PRHDT, CDR2 FYEKMQ (reference sequence). This CDR3 is 13 amino acids long. V was cut by 5 bases and J by 12 bases, with 14 bases left in between. For the CDR3, the DNA is TGTGCCAGCAGCGATAGTACAGGCAGACCCCTCCACTTT. Protein product: CASSDSTGRPLHF.

The chain carries TRBV28 and TRBJ1-4; no clear D gene. Between the trimmed V and J ends, which lost 3 bases and 2 bases, there was a span of 7 bases. CDR3 size: 14 residues. The V gene's germline CDR1 is MDHEN and CDR2 SYDVKM. In DNA, the CDR3 is TGTGCCAGCAGTTTGAGGCGGACTAATGAAAAACTGTTTTTT. Amino acids: CASSLRRTNEKLFF.

J is TRBJ2-7 and V is TRBV4-1; TRBD2 aligns across 11 bases. CDR3 size: 14 residues. Germline CDR1 reads MGHRA; CDR2 reads YSYEKL. Germline trimming cut 6 bases from V and 1 base from J; bases unmatched to any gene: 2. In nucleotides, the CDR3 is TGCGCCAGCAGACGACTAGCGGGGTCCTACGAGCAGTACTTC. Protein product: CASRRLAGSYEQYF.

This rearrangement joins TRBV13 to TRBJ2-7, with 9 bases identical to TRBD2. Germline V gene data show CDR1 as PRHDT and CDR2 as FYEKMQ (reference sequence). The CDR3 has 17 residues. Germline trimming cut 4 bases from V and 4 bases from J; bases unmatched to any gene: 14. The CDR3 DNA reads TGTGCCAGCAGCTCCCGGGGTAGCGGGAGTTCGGGATACGAGCAGTACTTC. It encodes CASSSRGSGSSGYEQYF.

This clone was detected only once. The chain couples TRBV11-2 to TRBJ2-5, with a tentative D call TRBD1 (6 bases). The CDR3 sequence is 14 residues long. CDR1 and CDR2 from the germline V gene are SGHAT and FQNNGV. The ends were cut back, 4 bases at V and 5 bases at J, with 14 bases in the middle. The CDR3 DNA reads as TGTGCCAGCAGCTCGCTACAGGGTTTCGAGACCCAGTACTTC. This translates into CASSSLQGFETQYF.

The gene calls are TRBV11-2 and TRBJ2-7, with 9 bases aligning to TRBD2. The germline CDR1 and CDR2 sequences are SGHAT and FQNNGV. This CDR3 is 17 amino acids long. J lost 1 base, V lost 4 bases, and 11 bases had no gene match. The chain's CDR3 is CASSSPKGSGSSYEQYF. In DNA, the CDR3 is TGTGCCAGCAGCTCTCCTAAAGGTAGCGGGAGTTCCTACGAGCAGTACTTC.

This chain links TRBV6-4 with TRBJ1-1; no clear D gene. CDR3 length equals 14 residues. CDR1 is MRHNA and CDR2 is SNTAGT in the germline V gene. With 2 bases removed from V and 3 bases from J, the gap between germline ends came to 10 bases. The CDR3 coding sequence is TGTGCCAGCAGTGACAACGGGGAGGACACTGAAGCTTTCTTT. Translated: CASSDNGEDTEAFF.

The V and J genes are TRBV7-2 and TRBJ2-7; 9 positions match TRBD2. The CDR3 sequence is 15 residues long. Germline trimming cut 2 bases from V and 5 bases from J; bases unmatched to any gene: 7. Germline values: CDR1 SGHTA, CDR2 FQGNSA. CDR3 in amino acids: CASSLWAGGPHEQYF. CDR3 DNA: TGTGCCAGCAGCTTATGGGCGGGAGGGCCTCACGAGCAGTACTTC.

This clone has just a few counts. CDR3 residues: CASRTGTSGSDKDTQYF. CDR3 DNA: TGCGCCAGCAGAACCGGGACTAGCGGGAGCGATAAAGATACGCAGTATTTT. The chain uses TRBV5-1 and TRBJ2-3, with TRBD2 matching over 14 bases. CDR1 is SGHRS and CDR2 is YFSETQ in the germline V gene. The CDR3 runs 17 residues. V lost 5 bases, J lost 5 bases, and 10 bases stayed unmatched.

The J gene is TRBJ2-7, the V gene TRBV5-1, with D perhaps matching TRBD2 (6 bases). The CDR3 length is 16 residues. V gave up 0 bases and J gave up 3 bases, with 16 bases separating them. CDR1 and CDR2 (germline): SGHRS, YFSETQ. The CDR3 DNA is TGCGCCAGCAGCTTGGCCGAGGGGAGGCCTAACTACGAGCAGTACTTC. This gives the protein CASSLAEGRPNYEQYF.

V gene TRBV5-6 combines with J gene TRBJ2-7; 11 nucleotides align to TRBD2. V shed 1 base and J 4 bases; nucleotides not matched to a gene: 4. Looked up from germline, CDR1 is SGHDT and CDR2 is YYEEEE. The CDR3 loop spans 15 amino acids. The DNA of the CDR3 is TGTGCCAGCAGCTTGTTCCTAGCGGGGGGTTACGAGCAGTACTTC. Protein sequence: CASSLFLAGGYEQYF.

CDR3 protein: CASSVTGFESTDTQYF. CDR3 DNA: TGTGCCAGCAGCGTTACAGGGTTCGAGAGCACAGATACGCAGTATTTT. The genes are TRBV9 and TRBJ2-3, with TRBD1 as a possible D gene (6 bases). The V end lost 2 bases, the J end lost 0 bases, and 13 bases lay between the germline ends. Germline lookup yields CDR1 SGDLS and CDR2 YYNGEE. The CDR3 contains 16 residues.

The chain uses TRBV30 and TRBJ2-5, with 7 positions matching TRBD2. CDR1 and CDR2 (germline): GTSNPN, SVGIG (reference sequence). With V trimmed by 6 bases and J by 5 bases, 9 bases remained unmatched. This CDR3 is built from 13 residues. The CDR3 here is CACLWGEGETQYF. CDR3 in DNA: TGTGCCTGCCTATGGGGGGAGGGTGAGACCCAGTACTTC.

The chain combines TRBV11-2 with TRBJ2-4; 7 bases match TRBD2. CDR3 length: 14 amino acids. V shed 5 bases and J 5 bases; nucleotides not matched to a gene: 6. Germline-derived CDR1 and CDR2 are SGHAT and FQNNGV. CDR3 sequence reads: CASSPRGVENIQYF. In nucleotides, the CDR3 is TGTGCCAGCAGCCCACGGGGGGTTGAAAACATTCAGTACTTC.

In this sample, this clone is medium-sized. This sequence joins TRBV4-2 and TRBJ2-2; 9 nucleotides line up with TRBD1. V was pared by 0 bases and J by 6 bases, with 5 bases of the junction left unmatched. The CDR3 runs 16 residues. Germline V gene sequence: CDR1 LGHNA, CDR2 YNFKEQ. As DNA, the CDR3 is TGTGCCAGCAGCCAAGATTGGGGACAGGGTGCCGGGGAGCTGTTTTTT. Translated, it gives CASSQDWGQGAGELFF.

The chain is built from TRBV27 and TRBJ1-2, with 7 bases fitting TRBD1. There are 13 residues in the CDR3. Germline V gene sequence: CDR1 MNHEY, CDR2 SMNVEV (reference sequence). With 2 bases clipped from V and 4 bases from J, the junction kept 1 base outside the gene matches. The CDR3 loop is CASSLRQGYGYTF. Written as DNA, the CDR3 is TGTGCCAGCAGTTTAAGACAGGGCTATGGCTACACCTTC.

The genes are TRBV10-3 and TRBJ2-2; 7 bases match TRBD2. Germline V gives CDR1 ENHRY, CDR2 SYGVKD. The CDR3 is 15 residues long. V shed 11 bases, J shed 2 bases, and the junction held 11 bases outside the gene matches. This CDR3 is CALGSGDRNTGELFF. In nucleotides, the CDR3 is TGTGCCCTCGGGAGCGGGGACCGAAACACCGGGGAGCTGTTTTTT.

The rearrangement uses TRBV7-6 and TRBJ1-3; no clear D gene. V was trimmed by 5 bases and J by 0 bases, leaving 11 bases between them. Germline V gene sequence: CDR1 SGHVS, CDR2 FNYEAQ. The CDR3 has 15 residues. CDR3 sequence (DNA): TGTGCCAGCAGCCCCGACACGAGCTCTGGAAACACCATATATTTT. It encodes CASSPDTSSGNTIYF.

V usage is TRBV28 and J usage is TRBJ2-6; the D is unclear. CDR3 length: 17 residues. Deletions cut 5 bases from V and 3 bases from J, with 17 bases between. Germline loops: CDR1 MDHEN, CDR2 SYDVKM. The DNA for the CDR3 is TGTGCCAGCAGTCGCCCTGGGCTTGAAAGTGGGGCCAACGTCCTGACTTTC. This translates into CASSRPGLESGANVLTF.

This sequence joins TRBV7-3 and TRBJ1-1, with D possibly matching TRBD1 (6 bases). Germline V gene sequence: CDR1 SGHTA, CDR2 FQGTGA. V was pared by 5 bases and J by 3 bases, with 19 bases between. The CDR3 is 16 amino acids. The CDR3 loop reads CASSPSGLKGDTEAFF. DNA of the CDR3: TGTGCCAGCAGCCCCTCAGGACTCAAGGGGGACACTGAAGCTTTCTTT.

In its sample, this clone was seen a few times. The chain is built from TRBV11-2 and TRBJ2-7; the match to TRBD2 covers 7 bases. V was pared by 2 bases and J by 7 bases, with 8 bases of the junction left unmatched. There are 14 residues in the CDR3. CDR1 is SGHAT, CDR2 FQNNGV, per germline. The CDR3 bases are TGTGCCAGCAGCTTAATACCTAGCGGAGATGAGCAGTACTTC. As protein: CASSLIPSGDEQYF.

The gene calls are TRBV28 and TRBJ1-1; TRBD1 matches at 11 bases. The ends lost 2 bases at V and 0 bases at J; junction bases unmatched: 2. The length of the CDR3 is 16 residues. CDR1 is MDHEN and CDR2 is SYDVKM in the germline V gene. This CDR3 reads CASSLGQGALNTEAFF. In nucleotides, the CDR3 is TGTGCCAGCAGTTTAGGACAGGGGGCATTGAACACTGAAGCTTTCTTT.

The CDR3 DNA is TGTGCCAGCAGCTTGACAGCCACCGGGGAGCTGTTTTTT. Protein: CASSLTATGELFF. V gene TRBV5-6 combines with J gene TRBJ2-2; D remains unclear. The length of the CDR3 is 13 residues. The V gene lost 1 base and the J gene lost 4 bases, with 5 bases spanning the gap. Germline-derived CDR1 and CDR2 are SGHDT and YYEEEE. Full variable domain (outside the CDR3, taken from reference TRBV5-6 and TRBJ2-2): DAGVTQSPTHLIKTRGQQVTLRCSPKSGHDTVSWYQQALGQGPQFIFQYYEEEERQRGNFPDRFSGHQFPNYSSELNVNALLLGDSALYLCASSLTATGELFFGEGSRLTVL.

The CDR3 here is CATSPPRDSSYEQYF. The CDR3 bases are TGTGCCACCAGCCCACCTCGGGACAGCTCCTACGAGCAGTACTTC. The chain employs TRBV15 and TRBJ2-7; 7 bases are shared with TRBD1. Per germline, CDR1 LNHNV and CDR2 YYDKDF (reference sequence). The CDR3 spans 15 residues. V was clipped by 5 bases and J by 0 bases; unmatched bases: 7.

This clone appeared once. The J gene is TRBJ2-1, the V gene TRBV19; 9 bases are a match to TRBD2. The CDR3 length is 14 residues. From germline, CDR1 is LNHDA and CDR2 SQIVND (reference sequence). V dropped 5 bases and J dropped 6; count of bases not matched to a gene: 5. The CDR3 region is CASSVTSGLNEQFF. The DNA of the CDR3 is TGTGCCAGTAGTGTAACTAGCGGGCTCAATGAGCAGTTCTTC.